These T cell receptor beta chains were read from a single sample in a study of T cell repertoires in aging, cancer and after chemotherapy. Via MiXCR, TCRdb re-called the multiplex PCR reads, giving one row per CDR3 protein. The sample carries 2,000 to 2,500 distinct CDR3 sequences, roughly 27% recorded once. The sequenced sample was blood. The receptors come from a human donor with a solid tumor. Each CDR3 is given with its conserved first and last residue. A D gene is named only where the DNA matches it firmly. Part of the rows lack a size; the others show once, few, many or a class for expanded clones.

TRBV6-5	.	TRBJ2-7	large	TGTGCCACCCGGAGCCGGGGCGAGCAGTACTTC	CATRSRGEQYF
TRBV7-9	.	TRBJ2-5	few	TGTGCCAGCAGCTTAGCCCAGGGAACGCAAGAGACCCAGTACTTC	CASSLAQGTQETQYF
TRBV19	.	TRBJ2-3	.	TGTGCCAGTAGTATGTTTTGGGGGGGCACAGATACGCAGTATTTT	CASSMFWGGTDTQYF
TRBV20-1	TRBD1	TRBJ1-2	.	TGCAGTGCTTGGGACAGGGAGAATACTAACTATGGCTACACCTTC	CSAWDRENTNYGYTF
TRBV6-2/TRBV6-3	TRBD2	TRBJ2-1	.	TGTGCCAGCAGAACCGGGACTAGTAGACGCGATGAGCAGTTCTTC	CASRTGTSRRDEQFF
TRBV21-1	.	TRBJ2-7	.	TGTGCCAGCAGCAAAGAGGACCTGAGGGTCGACGAGCAGTACTTC	CASSKEDLRVDEQYF
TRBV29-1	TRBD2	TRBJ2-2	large	TGCAGCTATAGAACTAGCGGTCAGAACACCGGGGAGCTGTTTTTT	CSYRTSGQNTGELFF
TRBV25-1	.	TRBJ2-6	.	TGTGCCAGCAGTTCGGGTACTGGGGCCAACGTCCTGACTTTC	CASSSGTGANVLTF
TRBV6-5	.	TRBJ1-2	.	TGTGCCAGCAGTTACTCGATAAGGGGACCTTGGTGGGGCTACAACTTC	CASSYSIRGPWWGYNF
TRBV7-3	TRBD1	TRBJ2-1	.	TGTGCCAGCAGCTCATGGACAGGGGGCGGTGAGCAGTTCTTC	CASSSWTGGGEQFF
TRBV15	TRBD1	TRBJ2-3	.	TGTGCCACCAGCAGAGGGACAGGGGGCTCACATACGCAGTATTTT	CATSRGTGGSHTQYF
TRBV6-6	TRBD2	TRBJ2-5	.	TGTGCCAGCAGTTACCAGCGGGGGGGACAAGAGACCCAGTACTTC	CASSYQRGGQETQYF
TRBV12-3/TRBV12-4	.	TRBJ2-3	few	TGTGTCATAAGGAAGGGACTCACAGATACGCAGTATTTT	CVIRKGLTDTQYF
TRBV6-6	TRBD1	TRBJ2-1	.	TGTGCCAGCAGGATTGGGACAGGGGGTTTGTATGAGCAGTTCTTC	CASRIGTGGLYEQFF
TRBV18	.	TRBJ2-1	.	TGTGCCAGCTCACCACCGGGGGGCCTCCGGCATAAGCAGTTCTTC	CASSPPGGLRHKQFF
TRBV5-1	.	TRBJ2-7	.	TGCGCCAGCAGCTCTCACAGGTCCTACGAGCAGTACTTC	CASSSHRSYEQYF
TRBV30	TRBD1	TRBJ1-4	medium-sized	TGTGGCGTAGGGACAGGAGGTGAAAAACTGTTTTTT	CGVGTGGEKLFF
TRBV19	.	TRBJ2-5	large	TGTGCCAGTAGTATGCAGGGCAGGGAGACCCAGTACTTC	CASSMQGRETQYF
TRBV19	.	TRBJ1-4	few	TGTGCCAGTAGTATAGAGGCCCTGGGCAGGCCCAACTGTCTTCTTGCAACTAATGAAAAACTGTTTTTT	CASSIEALGRPNCLLATNEKLFF
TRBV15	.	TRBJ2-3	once	TGTGCCACCAGCAGAGACGCCGGTTTCGATACGCAGTATTTT	CATSRDAGFDTQYF
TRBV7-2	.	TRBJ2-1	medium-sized	TGTGCCAGCAGCCCTCCGCACTCCTACAATGAGCAGTTCTTC	CASSPPHSYNEQFF
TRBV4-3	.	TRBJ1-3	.	TGCGCCAGCAGCCAAGATCAGGGGAGGGTTGGAAACACCATATATTTT	CASSQDQGRVGNTIYF
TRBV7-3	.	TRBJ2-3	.	TGTGCCAGCAACTCCGGGACTTTTAGCACAGATACGCAGTATTTT	CASNSGTFSTDTQYF
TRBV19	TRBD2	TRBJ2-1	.	TGTGCCAGCAGTCCACGACTAGCGGGGGCCGGTGATGAGCAGTTCTTC	CASSPRLAGAGDEQFF
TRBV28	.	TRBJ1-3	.	TGTGCCAGCAGTGGGGGGGGTAACAGACCAGGAAACACCATATATTTT	CASSGGGNRPGNTIYF
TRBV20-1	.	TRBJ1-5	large	TGCAGTGCTATATCGGGAGGGGAACGCCATCAGCCCCAGCATTTT	CSAISGGERHQPQHF
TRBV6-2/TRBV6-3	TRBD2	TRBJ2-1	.	TGTGCCAGCAGTTACGAGGCTAGCGGGGTTAATGAGCAGTTCTTC	CASSYEASGVNEQFF
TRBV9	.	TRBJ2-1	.	TGTGCCAGCAGCGAGAGGACAGTGGGCAATGAGCAGTTCTTC	CASSERTVGNEQFF
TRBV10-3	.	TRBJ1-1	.	TGTGCCATCAGTGAGTCTCAGGACCTGAACACTGAAGCTTTCTTT	CAISESQDLNTEAFF
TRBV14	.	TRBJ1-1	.	TGTGCCAGCAGCCAAGATTGGGCAGGGGAGGGTAGCACTGAAGCTTTCTTT	CASSQDWAGEGSTEAFF
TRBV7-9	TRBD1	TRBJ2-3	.	TGTGCCAGCAGTCTAGTCTTGGGACAGTTAGATACGCAGTATTTT	CASSLVLGQLDTQYF
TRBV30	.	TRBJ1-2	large	TGTGCCTGGAGTGTCCTCACCAACTATGGCTACACCTTC	CAWSVLTNYGYTF
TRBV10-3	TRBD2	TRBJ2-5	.	TGTGCCATCAGTGAGTCCGGGACTAGCGGGAGTGGGGAGACCCAGTACTTC	CAISESGTSGSGETQYF
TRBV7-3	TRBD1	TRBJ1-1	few	TGTGCCAGCAGCCCGGACAGGGGGTCAGCTGAAGCTTTCTTT	CASSPDRGSAEAFF
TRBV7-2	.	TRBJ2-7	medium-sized	TGTGCCAGCAGTTCCGACCGGGGCTACGAGCAGTACTTC	CASSSDRGYEQYF
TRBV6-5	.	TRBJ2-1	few	TGTGCCAGCAGTTACCTCCAAGGGCAGGGGTCTGGCTACAATGAGCAGTTCTTC	CASSYLQGQGSGYNEQFF
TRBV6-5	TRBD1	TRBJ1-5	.	TGTGCCAGCAGTGGTTCCTCAAAACAGGGGGCAGGAAATCAGCCCCAGCATTTT	CASSGSSKQGAGNQPQHF
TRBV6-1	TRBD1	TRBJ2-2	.	TGTGCCAGCGCCCTACAGGGGGCGTTAGACACCGGGGAGCTGTTTTTT	CASALQGALDTGELFF
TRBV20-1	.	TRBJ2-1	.	TGCAGTGCTAGAGATCTCCGCGGGAATGAGCAGTTCTTC	CSARDLRGNEQFF
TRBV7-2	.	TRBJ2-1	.	TGTGCCAGCAGCTTAGCGGGCCCAACCGAAGAGCAGTTCTTC	CASSLAGPTEEQFF
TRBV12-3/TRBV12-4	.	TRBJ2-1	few	TGTGCCAGCAGGATACCGGGACGGTCAAATGAGCAGTTCTTC	CASRIPGRSNEQFF
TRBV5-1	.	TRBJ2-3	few	TGCGCCAGCAGCTTGGAGTACCGGATCACAGATACGCAGTATTTT	CASSLEYRITDTQYF
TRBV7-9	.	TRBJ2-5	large	TGTGCCAGCAGCTCCCCCCCGACAGACACAGGGGAGACCCAGTACTTC	CASSSPPTDTGETQYF
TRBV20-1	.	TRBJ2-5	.	TGCAGTGCTACCTTATTACAAGAGACCCAGTACTTC	CSATLLQETQYF
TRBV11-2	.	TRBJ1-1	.	TGTGCCAGCAGCTTATATAGCGGGGCTGAAGCTTTCTTT	CASSLYSGAEAFF
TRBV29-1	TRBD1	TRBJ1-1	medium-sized	TGCAGCGCCCTGGGACAGGGGAAAAACACTGAAGCTTTCTTT	CSALGQGKNTEAFF
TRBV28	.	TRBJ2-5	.	TGTGCCAGCAGTTTGTCAGGAGGAAGCCAAGAGACCCAGTACTTC	CASSLSGGSQETQYF
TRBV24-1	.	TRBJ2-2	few	TGTGCCACCAGTGACCCCAGCGGACGAAACACCGGGGAGCTGTTTTTT	CATSDPSGRNTGELFF